This T cell receptor (beta chain) is drawn from a study of CD8 T cells in ankylosing spondylitis. Study-level results: Significant enrichment of disease-linked clones was reported in matched ankylosing spondylitis synovial fluid. In peripheral blood, disease-linked CD8+ clones occurred at relatively low frequencies.

Germline V gene sequence: CDR1 SEHNR, CDR2 FQNEAQ (reference sequence). The CDR3 length is 12 residues. Between the trimmed V and J ends, which lost 3 bases and 5 bases, there was a span of 4 bases. In TCRdb, the 5' RACE reads were re-called with MiXCR into one record per CDR3 protein. The sample includes 15,000 to 20,000 distinct CDR3 sequences, approximately 8.4% of them seen just once. This clonotype appeared many times. What it binds is unknown. The chain employs TRBV7-9 and TRBJ1-4; no firm D call. The clonotype comes from a male donor with ankylosing spondylitis or in good health (not recorded which). The material sequenced was blood. In nucleotides, the CDR3 is TGTGCCAGCAGCTTGAGAAATGAAAAACTGTTTTTT. It yields the protein CASSLRNEKLFF.